The next 31 T cell receptor beta chains were all read from a single sample in a study of CD8 T cells in ankylosing spondylitis. Study outcomes and limitations: Among TCR beta sequences, a motif of several highly homologous variants appeared characteristic of ankylosing spondylitis blood.

TCRdb independently ran MiXCR on the 5' RACE reads; one entry per CDR3 protein. The sample consists of more than 600,000 distinct CDR3 sequences, under 20% of them appearing once. Which antigens these TCRs recognize remains unknown. The source material was blood, either unsorted or a sorted T cell fraction (not recorded which). The receptors were sampled from a male donor with ankylosing spondylitis.

This chain joins TRBV15 and TRBJ1-6; D unresolved. This CDR3 has 17 amino acids. Germline V CDR1 and CDR2: LNHNV, YYDKDF (reference sequence). The ends were cut back, 3 bases at V and 0 bases at J, with 12 bases in the middle. In nucleotides, the CDR3 is TGTGCCACCAGCAGGGTGGACGGGAACTCCTATAATTCACCCCTCCACTTT. This codes for CATSRVDGNSYNSPLHF.

The genes are TRBV5-1 and TRBJ1-3; D might be TRBD1 (5 bases). Trimming pared 5 bases from V and 0 bases from J, leaving 15 bases between. CDR1 is SGHRS and CDR2 is YFSETQ in the germline V gene. This CDR3 is built from 16 residues. CDR3 in amino acids: CASRPGTGSSGNTIYF. The DNA for the CDR3 is TGCGCCAGCAGGCCCGGGACGGGTTCCTCTGGAAACACCATATATTTT.

This clonotype was seen more than once but under ten times. This chain uses TRBV29-1 with TRBJ2-3; D ambiguous. The CDR3 totals 15 residues. The germline CDR1 and CDR2 sequences are SQVTM and ANQGSEA. V dropped 3 bases and J dropped 0 bases, with 13 bases sitting between them. CDR3 sequence reads: CSVDRRAQSTDTQYF. As DNA, the CDR3 is TGCAGCGTTGATCGTCGGGCCCAAAGCACAGATACGCAGTATTTT.

The chain uses TRBV5-1 and TRBJ1-3; maybe TRBD1 (6 bases). Between the trimmed V and J ends, which lost 0 bases and 0 bases, there was a span of 16 bases. This CDR3 contains 18 residues. CDR1 SGHRS and CDR2 YFSETQ come from the germline V gene. CDR3 bases: TGCGCCAGCAGCTTGGATCTGACAGGAGGGAGCTCTGGAAACACCATATATTTT. Encoded protein: CASSLDLTGGSSGNTIYF. Using reference TRBV5-1 and TRBJ1-3 for the parts outside the CDR3, the full variable domain is KAGVTQTPRYLIKTRGQQVTLSCSPISGHRSVSWYQQTPGQGLQFLFEYFSETQRNKGNFPGRFSGRQFSNSRSEMNVSTLELGDSALYLCASSLDLTGGSSGNTIYFGEGSWLTVV.

CDR3 sequence: CASSLLEPGLAINEQFF. The CDR3 DNA reads as TGTGCCAGCAGCTTACTTGAACCGGGACTAGCAATAAATGAGCAGTTCTTC. The chain joins TRBV7-2 to TRBJ2-1, with TRBD2 identical over 9 bases. The CDR3 runs to 17 residues. The germline V gene has CDR1 SGHTA and CDR2 FQGNSA. The ends lost 2 bases at V and 7 bases at J; junction bases unmatched: 12.

This clonotype has more than one count but fewer than ten. The chain carries TRBV12-3 or TRBV12-4 and TRBJ2-3; D might be TRBD2 (6 bases). Trimming removed 5 bases from V and 0 bases from J, with 12 bases in between. The CDR3 loop spans 15 amino acids. CDR3 amino acids: CASSGRTASTDTQYF. The CDR3 nucleotides are TGTGCCAGCAGTGGGAGGACCGCTAGCACAGATACGCAGTATTTT.

The J gene is TRBJ2-7, the V gene TRBV3-1; D is uncertain. Germline loops: CDR1 LGHDT, CDR2 YNNKEL (reference sequence). The ends were cut back, 3 bases at V and 2 bases at J, with 17 bases in the middle. The CDR3 is 16 residues long. CDR3 sequence (DNA): TGTGCCAGCAGCCAGATCAGCCGTGGCGTCGCCTACGAGCAGTACTTC. This translates into CASSQISRGVAYEQYF.

This clonotype has only a few counts. The V and J genes are TRBV19 and TRBJ2-3; D remains unclear. This CDR3 region has 13 residues. CDR1 and CDR2 from the germline V gene are LNHDA and SQIVND (reference sequence). Between the trimmed V and J ends, which lost 0 bases and 7 bases, there was a span of 8 bases. CDR3 loop: CASSIEGGNTQYF. The CDR3 region has the DNA TGTGCCAGTAGTATAGAAGGTGGAAATACGCAGTATTTT.

The V call is TRBV6-1, the J call TRBJ1-1, with 10 bases identical to TRBD1. This CDR3 comprises 14 residues. The germline gives CDR1 MNHNS, CDR2 SASEGT. The junction had 6 bases not matched to a gene; V was cut back by 7 bases and J by 4 bases. CDR3 residues: CASTQDRGSTEAFF. For the CDR3, the DNA is TGTGCCAGCACTCAGGACAGGGGGAGCACTGAAGCTTTCTTT.

This rearrangement joins TRBV7-2 to TRBJ2-7; D perhaps matches TRBD2 (5 bases). Trimming took 1 base from V and 2 from J, leaving 12 bases between them. CDR1 and CDR2 from the germline V gene are SGHTA and FQGNSA. CDR3 size: 15 residues. The CDR3 sequence is CASSLVEGLAYEQYF. The CDR3 coding sequence is TGTGCCAGCAGCTTAGTTGAGGGATTGGCCTACGAGCAGTACTTC.

The chain carries TRBV5-1 and TRBJ2-7; D gene unclear. CDR3 length: 13 amino acids. Per germline, CDR1 SGHRS and CDR2 YFSETQ. Trimming left V 4 bases short and J 4 bases short, with 12 bases between. The chain's CDR3 is CASSAPTSYEQYF. In DNA, the CDR3 is TGCGCCAGCAGCGCGCCAACCTCTTACGAGCAGTACTTC.

This clonotype was detected many times. One end of the junction varies from germline; a read error may be responsible. V gene TRBV5-1 combines with J gene TRBJ1-1; no definite D call. The germline V gene has CDR1 SGHRS and CDR2 YFSETQ. The CDR3 extends over 14 amino acids. The CDR3 sequence: CASSLRGMNTEAFF. CDR3 nucleotide sequence: TGTGCCAGCAGTTTACGAGGAATGAACACTGAAGCTTTCTTT.

The chain combines TRBV20-1 with TRBJ2-3; D unresolved. Germline V gene data show CDR1 as DFQATT and CDR2 as SNEGSKA (reference sequence). V lost 0 bases to trimming and J lost 0 bases, with 10 bases between them. The CDR3 is 15 residues long. CDR3 DNA: TGCAGTGCTAGAGAAGTGAGGAGTAGCACAGATACGCAGTATTTT. Encoded protein: CSAREVRSSTDTQYF.

V usage is TRBV7-9 and J usage is TRBJ1-5; D is unclear. Germline loops: CDR1 SEHNR, CDR2 FQNEAQ (reference sequence). The CDR3 spans 14 residues. V dropped 1 base and J dropped 4 bases, with 8 bases sitting between them. The CDR3 DNA is TGTGCCAGCAGCTTAGGGACGGCAAATCAGCCCCAGCATTTT. This encodes CASSLGTANQPQHF.

This clonotype was detected only a few times. The J gene is TRBJ1-4, the V gene TRBV12-3 or TRBV12-4, with D unresolved. Trimming took off 4 bases at V and 0 bases at J, with 9 bases between the two ends. The CDR3 extends over 15 amino acids. The CDR3 loop reads CASSSPRSTNEKLFF. CDR3 DNA sequence: TGTGCCAGCAGTTCCCCTCGTTCAACTAATGAAAAACTGTTTTTT.

This clonotype appeared a few times. The rearrangement uses TRBV7-2 and TRBJ1-2; D gene ambiguous. Germline CDR1 is SGHTA and CDR2 is FQGNSA. This CDR3 has 15 residues. V was cut by 1 base and J by 5 bases, with 14 bases left in between. CDR3 protein: CASSLGQRLGYGYTF. In DNA, the CDR3 is TGTGCCAGCAGCTTAGGGCAGAGGCTGGGGTATGGCTACACCTTC.

This clonotype has ten or more counts. The chain combines TRBV12-3 or TRBV12-4 with TRBJ2-1, with D perhaps TRBD2 (5 bases). The CDR3 totals 11 residues. V was cut by 6 bases and J by 9 bases, with 9 bases left in between. This CDR3 reads CASRTGVEQFF. The DNA of the CDR3 is TGTGCCAGCAGGACCGGGGTTGAGCAGTTCTTC.

The genes are TRBV19 and TRBJ2-7, with a possible D match to TRBD1 (5 bases). Germline V gene sequence: CDR1 LNHDA, CDR2 SQIVND (reference sequence). This CDR3 spans 15 amino acids. V was trimmed by 4 bases and J by 6 bases, leaving 19 bases between them. Written as DNA, the CDR3 is TGTGCCAGTAGTACCCCCTCTCTAGGGGCCGGCGAGCAGTACTTC. Translation gives CASSTPSLGAGEQYF.

This clonotype was seen more than once but under ten times. This chain links TRBV5-1 with TRBJ1-6; D may be TRBD1 (5 bases). V was shortened by 4 bases and J by 7 bases, with 12 bases between the two germline ends. The length of the CDR3 is 14 residues. Germline V lookup: CDR1 SGHRS, CDR2 YFSETQ. CDR3 sequence: CASSLGEGNSPLHF. The CDR3 nucleotides read TGCGCCAGCAGCCTCGGTGAGGGGAATTCACCCCTCCACTTT.

This clonotype has just a few counts. This chain uses TRBV6-1 with TRBJ2-3, with TRBD1 as a possible D gene (6 bases). The V end lost 4 bases, the J end lost 2 bases, and 10 bases lay between the germline ends. The CDR3 runs to 14 residues. Per the germline V gene, CDR1 is MNHNS and CDR2 is SASEGT. The CDR3 coding sequence is TGTGCCAGCAGTGGGGGACAAGCCACAGATACGCAGTATTTT. Protein sequence: CASSGGQATDTQYF.

V usage is TRBV29-1 and J usage is TRBJ2-5; D might be TRBD2 (5 bases). Germline loops: CDR1 SQVTM, CDR2 ANQGSEA. V was cut by 7 bases and J by 0 bases, with 21 bases left in between. The CDR3 is made up of 16 amino acids. The CDR3 region is CSAFPWGSDHQETQYF. The CDR3 coding sequence is TGCAGCGCATTCCCGTGGGGTAGCGACCACCAAGAGACCCAGTACTTC.

The chain is built from TRBV30 and TRBJ1-2; 8 bases fit TRBD1. The CDR3 spans 12 residues. The J segment lost 6 bases and the V segment lost 7 bases, leaving 7 bases of the junction unmatched. Germline V CDR1 and CDR2: GTSNPN, SVGIG (reference sequence). In DNA, the CDR3 is TGTGCCTATGAAGACAGGGGAAATGGCTACACCTTC. Encoded protein: CAYEDRGNGYTF.

This clonotype appeared many times. The V gene is TRBV29-1, the J gene TRBJ2-1; D is unclear. V was pared by 3 bases and J by 6 bases, with 9 bases between. The CDR3 contains 12 residues. The germline V gene encodes CDR1 SQVTM and CDR2 ANQGSEA. For the CDR3, the DNA is TGCAGCGTTGATTATTTATTCAATGAGCAGTTCTTC. It specifies CSVDYLFNEQFF.

The chain combines TRBV20-1 with TRBJ2-3, with 14 positions matching TRBD2. The trim removed 4 bases at V and 0 bases at J, leaving 6 bases unmatched. The CDR3 is 17 residues long. The germline gives CDR1 DFQATT, CDR2 SNEGSKA (reference sequence). CDR3 coding DNA: TGCAGTGCTACCGGGACTAGCGGGGGTTCTAGCACAGATACGCAGTATTTT. Amino acid sequence: CSATGTSGGSSTDTQYF.

The table lists this clonotype with many counts. The rearrangement joins TRBV29-1 to TRBJ1-3; TRBD1 is a possible D gene (5 bases). This CDR3 has 14 residues. Trimming took off 6 bases at V and 3 bases at J, with 15 bases between the two ends. Germline CDR1 reads SQVTM; CDR2 reads ANQGSEA. The CDR3 DNA reads TGCAGCGTGGGGGGGTTCGACAGTGGAAACACCATATATTTT. This codes for CSVGGFDSGNTIYF. Based on the CDR3 plus reference TRBV29-1 and TRBJ1-3, the full variable domain is SAVISQKPSRDICQRGTSLTIQCQVDSQVTMMFWYRQQPGQSLTLIATANQGSEATYESGFVIDKFPISRPNLTFSTLTVSNMSPEDSSIYLCSVGGFDSGNTIYFGEGSWLTVV.

This clonotype was detected a few times. The V call is TRBV7-9, the J call TRBJ2-1; D remains ambiguous. The V gene's germline CDR1 is SEHNR and CDR2 FQNEAQ (reference sequence). The CDR3 consists of 16 residues. V dropped 1 base and J dropped 4 bases, with 14 bases sitting between them. This CDR3 is CASSLEFLDQYNEQFF. The DNA of the CDR3 is TGTGCCAGCAGCTTAGAATTCCTAGATCAATACAATGAGCAGTTCTTC.

This clonotype was seen more than once but under ten times. This chain uses TRBV27 with TRBJ2-7; the D is unclear. V was clipped by 6 bases and J by 5 bases, with 17 bases between them. Germline V CDR1 and CDR2: MNHEY, SMNVEV (reference sequence). The CDR3 is 14 residues long. The CDR3 DNA follows: TGTGCCAGCAGCCCTATAGGGCGGACGGACGAGCAGTACTTC. Protein sequence: CASSPIGRTDEQYF.

This clonotype was recorded a few times. The chain is built from TRBV30 and TRBJ2-2; D is unresolved. Trimming shortened V by 3 bases and J by 6 bases, and 8 bases separated the two germline ends. The CDR3 loop spans 12 amino acids. In germline, CDR1 is GTSNPN, CDR2 SVGIG (reference sequence). CDR3 protein: CAWSRLAGELFF. Here the CDR3 DNA reads TGTGCCTGGAGCAGGTTGGCCGGGGAGCTGTTTTTT.

The rearrangement links TRBV7-9 to TRBJ2-3; TRBD1 is a possible D gene (5 bases). CDR3 length: 16 amino acids. Between the trimmed V and J ends, which lost 0 bases and 2 bases, there was a span of 12 bases. Germline V gene data show CDR1 as SEHNR and CDR2 as FQNEAQ (reference sequence). Here the CDR3 reads CASSLAWGGATDTQYF. CDR3 DNA: TGTGCCAGCAGCTTAGCGTGGGGTGGGGCCACAGATACGCAGTATTTT.

This clonotype was seen repeatedly, ten times or more. This chain joins TRBV29-1 and TRBJ1-1, with D tentatively TRBD1 (6 bases). Deletions cut 1 base from V and 4 bases from J, with 19 bases between. The germline CDR1 and CDR2 sequences are SQVTM and ANQGSEA. This CDR3 region has 16 residues. The CDR3 reads CSVEGKLQGRVTEAFF. The DNA for the CDR3 is TGCAGCGTTGAAGGCAAACTACAGGGTCGGGTCACTGAAGCTTTCTTT.

The V call is TRBV4-1, the J call TRBJ1-6, with TRBD1 identical over 7 bases. Looked up from germline, CDR1 is MGHRA and CDR2 is YSYEKL. The V segment lost 5 bases and the J segment 0 bases; nucleotides outside the gene matches: 4. This CDR3 region has 16 residues. The chain's CDR3 is CASSSRDSSYNSPLHF. Here the CDR3 DNA reads TGCGCCAGCAGCTCCCGGGACAGCTCCTATAATTCACCCCTCCACTTT.